Listed below are T cell receptor beta chains from one sample, sequenced in a study of Ad26.COV2.S vaccination and SARS-CoV-2 variants. The protocol was immunoSEQ multiplex PCR, while the TCRdb copy is restricted to in-frame clones and leaves out a portion. The table has roughly 40,000 clones, around 83% seen once; the top ten hold about 45%. The material sequenced was peripheral blood, taken after recovery from COVID-19. The source of these receptors is a human donor who had recovered from COVID-19. Each CDR3 is given with its conserved first and last residue. The order of the fields is CDR3 DNA, CDR3 protein, V gene, D gene, J gene, clone size. D genes are given only for firm matches. Expanded clones are given a class, and other clones once, few, many or no size at all.

CDR3nt: TGCGCCAGCAGCGCCCTACTGGGCTCTGGAAACACCATATATTTT
CDR3aa: CASSALLGSGNTIYF
v_gene: TRBV5-1
d_gene: -
j_gene: TRBJ1-3
abundance: -

CDR3nt: TGTGCCTCGTTGGACAGGGACACTGAAGCTTTCTTT
CDR3aa: CASLDRDTEAFF
v_gene: TRBV30
d_gene: TRBD1
j_gene: TRBJ1-1
abundance: -

CDR3nt: TGTGCCAGCGTTTTGGGACAGGCCACTGAAGCTTTCTTT
CDR3aa: CASVLGQATEAFF
v_gene: TRBV7-9
d_gene: TRBD1
j_gene: TRBJ1-1
abundance: once

CDR3nt: TGTGCCACCAGCAGAGCCAGCGGTTGGGACATTAACACCGGGGAGCTGTTTTTT
CDR3aa: CATSRASGWDINTGELFF
v_gene: TRBV15
d_gene: -
j_gene: TRBJ2-2
abundance: once

CDR3nt: TGTGCCAGCAGCTTAGGTGAATTTCTTATTCAGTACTTC
CDR3aa: CASSLGEFLIQYF
v_gene: TRBV7-2
d_gene: -
j_gene: TRBJ2-4
abundance: -

CDR3nt: TGTGCCAGCAGTCCACAGGTTGCTAATGAAAAACTGTTTTTT
CDR3aa: CASSPQVANEKLFF
v_gene: TRBV28
d_gene: -
j_gene: TRBJ1-4
abundance: once

CDR3nt: TGTGCCAGCAGTGTCCGAGGGGACAGGGACCATGAGCAGTTCTTC
CDR3aa: CASSVRGDRDHEQFF
v_gene: TRBV6-4
d_gene: TRBD1
j_gene: TRBJ2-1
abundance: -

CDR3nt: TGCGCCAGCAGCTTGGCCGGACGGTTCACCGGGGAGCTGTTTTTT
CDR3aa: CASSLAGRFTGELFF
v_gene: TRBV5-1
d_gene: -
j_gene: TRBJ2-2
abundance: -

CDR3nt: TGTGCCAGCAGCCAGCAGGGGACCAGCACTGAAGCTTTCTTT
CDR3aa: CASSQQGTSTEAFF
v_gene: TRBV3-1/TRBV3-2
d_gene: -
j_gene: TRBJ1-1
abundance: -

CDR3nt: TGCGCCAGCAGCTTCGGGACGACCTACGGCTACACCTTC
CDR3aa: CASSFGTTYGYTF
v_gene: TRBV5-1
d_gene: -
j_gene: TRBJ1-2
abundance: -

CDR3nt: TGTGCCAGCAGCCAACTAAGAAACACCATATATTTT
CDR3aa: CASSQLRNTIYF
v_gene: TRBV3-1/TRBV3-2
d_gene: -
j_gene: TRBJ1-3
abundance: few

CDR3nt: TGTGCCAGTAGTGTACTACAGGGTCAAGCTTTCTTT
CDR3aa: CASSVLQGQAFF
v_gene: TRBV19
d_gene: -
j_gene: TRBJ1-1
abundance: -

CDR3nt: TGTGCCAGCAGTCCTGACTCCTTCGGGGAGCTGTTTTTT
CDR3aa: CASSPDSFGELFF
v_gene: TRBV12-3/TRBV12-4
d_gene: -
j_gene: TRBJ2-2
abundance: -

CDR3nt: TGTGCCAGCGAGGACGGGAGCTCCTACGAGCAGTACTTC
CDR3aa: CASEDGSSYEQYF
v_gene: TRBV11-2
d_gene: -
j_gene: TRBJ2-7
abundance: few

CDR3nt: TGTGCCAGCAGTAGCGGTCCCACCGGGGAGCTGTTTTTT
CDR3aa: CASSSGPTGELFF
v_gene: TRBV9
d_gene: -
j_gene: TRBJ2-2
abundance: -

CDR3nt: TGTGCCAGTAGTACGGGACAAAGGGTTACCGGGGAGCTGTTTTTT
CDR3aa: CASSTGQRVTGELFF
v_gene: TRBV19
d_gene: -
j_gene: TRBJ2-2
abundance: -

CDR3nt: TGTGCCAGCAGAACCAGAATGATAGAGACCCAGTACTTC
CDR3aa: CASRTRMIETQYF
v_gene: TRBV3-1/TRBV3-2
d_gene: -
j_gene: TRBJ2-5
abundance: -

CDR3nt: TGTGCCAGCAGCCAAGATTCCCACAGCTCCTATAATTCACCCCTCCACTTT
CDR3aa: CASSQDSHSSYNSPLHF
v_gene: TRBV3-1/TRBV3-2
d_gene: -
j_gene: TRBJ1-6
abundance: -

CDR3nt: TGTGCCAGCAGTGAAGGGGGGGGAGGGAACACTGAAGCTTTCTTT
CDR3aa: CASSEGGGGNTEAFF
v_gene: TRBV6-1
d_gene: -
j_gene: TRBJ1-1
abundance: once

CDR3nt: TGTGCCAGCAGCCCAGACAAGTCCCCTGAAGCTTTCTTT
CDR3aa: CASSPDKSPEAFF
v_gene: TRBV7-9
d_gene: -
j_gene: TRBJ1-1
abundance: -

CDR3nt: TGTGCCAGCAGCCAAGATCCGGGCGGATTGAGTTCACCCCTCCACTTT
CDR3aa: CASSQDPGGLSSPLHF
v_gene: TRBV3-1/TRBV3-2
d_gene: -
j_gene: TRBJ1-6
abundance: -

CDR3nt: TGTGCCAGCAGCTCGACAGGGGGCTATGGCTACACCTTC
CDR3aa: CASSSTGGYGYTF
v_gene: TRBV7-3
d_gene: TRBD1
j_gene: TRBJ1-2
abundance: once

CDR3nt: TGTGCCAGCAGGGTGGGACAGGGGAACACCGGGGAGCTGTTTTTT
CDR3aa: CASRVGQGNTGELFF
v_gene: TRBV6-5
d_gene: TRBD1
j_gene: TRBJ2-2
abundance: -

CDR3nt: TGCAGTGCTAGTTCGGGGGTGGGACGGGAAGCTTTCTTT
CDR3aa: CSASSGVGREAFF
v_gene: TRBV20-1
d_gene: -
j_gene: TRBJ1-1
abundance: -

CDR3nt: TGTGCCAGCAGCTCCCCTGACAGGGGGAGGAACATTCAGTACTTC
CDR3aa: CASSSPDRGRNIQYF
v_gene: TRBV7-3
d_gene: TRBD1
j_gene: TRBJ2-4
abundance: -

CDR3nt: TGTGCCAGCAGTGAGGGCAGGGGGCAGGGTTCGGAAGCTTTCTTT
CDR3aa: CASSEGRGQGSEAFF
v_gene: TRBV2
d_gene: TRBD1
j_gene: TRBJ1-1
abundance: -

CDR3nt: TGTGCCAGCAGCTCGAAGACTAGCGGGGCCACAGATACGCAGTATTTT
CDR3aa: CASSSKTSGATDTQYF
v_gene: TRBV11-3
d_gene: TRBD2
j_gene: TRBJ2-3
abundance: -

CDR3nt: TGTGCCAGCAGCCCTCGGGTCTTGAGCTCTGGAAACACCATATATTTT
CDR3aa: CASSPRVLSSGNTIYF
v_gene: TRBV13
d_gene: -
j_gene: TRBJ1-3
abundance: once

CDR3nt: TGTGCCAGCAGTTACTCGACGGGGTCTGGGGCCAACGTCCTGACTTTC
CDR3aa: CASSYSTGSGANVLTF
v_gene: TRBV6-5
d_gene: -
j_gene: TRBJ2-6
abundance: -

CDR3nt: TGTGCCAGCAGTGTCGGGACTAGCGGGGAGCAGTTCTTC
CDR3aa: CASSVGTSGEQFF
v_gene: TRBV6-4
d_gene: TRBD2
j_gene: TRBJ2-1
abundance: -

CDR3nt: TGTGCCAGCTCCGTCGGAGGGACAGGGAGCGGAAAGCAGTTCTTC
CDR3aa: CASSVGGTGSGKQFF
v_gene: TRBV5-6
d_gene: TRBD1
j_gene: TRBJ2-1
abundance: -

CDR3nt: TGCGCCAGCAGCCAAGATGGGGGGGCCATGTATAATTCACCCCTCCACTTT
CDR3aa: CASSQDGGAMYNSPLHF
v_gene: TRBV4-1
d_gene: -
j_gene: TRBJ1-6
abundance: -

CDR3nt: TGTGCCAGCAACCCACTTTATAGCAATCAGCCCCAGCATTTT
CDR3aa: CASNPLYSNQPQHF
v_gene: TRBV6-5
d_gene: -
j_gene: TRBJ1-5
abundance: -

CDR3nt: TGTGCCAGCTCACCAGGGACAACGAGACACGCTACTGAAGCTTTCTTT
CDR3aa: CASSPGTTRHATEAFF
v_gene: TRBV18
d_gene: -
j_gene: TRBJ1-1
abundance: -

CDR3nt: TGTGCCATCAGGAGGGCCGGAGCCGACGAGCAGTACTTC
CDR3aa: CAIRRAGADEQYF
v_gene: TRBV6-5
d_gene: -
j_gene: TRBJ2-7
abundance: -

CDR3nt: TGTGCCAGCAGCCAAGCACGGGTCGGGAACTCCGGGGAGCTGTTTTTT
CDR3aa: CASSQARVGNSGELFF
v_gene: TRBV3-1/TRBV3-2
d_gene: -
j_gene: TRBJ2-2
abundance: -

CDR3nt: TGTGCCAGCACCAGCGGAGCGCCCCTCACAGATACGCAGTATTTT
CDR3aa: CASTSGAPLTDTQYF
v_gene: TRBV25-1
d_gene: -
j_gene: TRBJ2-3
abundance: -

CDR3nt: TGTGCCAGCAGCTTAGCGCGGGGGGACAGGGGAGGCAATCAGCCCCAGCATTTT
CDR3aa: CASSLARGDRGGNQPQHF
v_gene: TRBV7-8
d_gene: TRBD1
j_gene: TRBJ1-5
abundance: -

CDR3nt: TGTGCCAGAAGGATGATGGGACTAGCGGGAGGGGGCTACACCGGGGAGCTGTTTTTT
CDR3aa: CARRMMGLAGGGYTGELFF
v_gene: TRBV5-3
d_gene: TRBD2
j_gene: TRBJ2-2
abundance: -